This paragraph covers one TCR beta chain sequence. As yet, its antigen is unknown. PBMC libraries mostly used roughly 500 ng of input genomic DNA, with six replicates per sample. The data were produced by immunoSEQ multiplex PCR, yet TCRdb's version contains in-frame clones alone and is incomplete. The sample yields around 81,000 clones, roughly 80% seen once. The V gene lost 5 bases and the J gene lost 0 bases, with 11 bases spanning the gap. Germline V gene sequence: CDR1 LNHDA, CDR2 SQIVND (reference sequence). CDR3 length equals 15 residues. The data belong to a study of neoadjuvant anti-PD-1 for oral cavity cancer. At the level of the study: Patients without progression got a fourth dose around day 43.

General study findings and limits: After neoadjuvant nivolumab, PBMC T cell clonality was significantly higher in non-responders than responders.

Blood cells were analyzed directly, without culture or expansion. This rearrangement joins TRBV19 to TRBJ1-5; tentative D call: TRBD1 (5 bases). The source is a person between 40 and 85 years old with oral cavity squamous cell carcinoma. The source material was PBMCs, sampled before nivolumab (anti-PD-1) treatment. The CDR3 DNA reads TGTGCCAGTAGTTTCACAGGTGGTAGCAATCAGCCCCAGCATTTT. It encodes CASSFTGGSNQPQHF. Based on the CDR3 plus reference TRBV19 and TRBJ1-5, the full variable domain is DGGITQSPKYLFRKEGQNVTLSCEQNLNHDAMYWYRQDPGQGLRLIYYSQIVNDFQKGDIAEGYSVSREKKESFPLTVTSAQKNPTAFYLCASSFTGGSNQPQHFGDGTRLSIL.